One sample yielded the 17 T cell receptor beta chains listed below, sequenced in a study of shared clonotypes between healthy human individuals. Measured with immunoSEQ multiplex PCR; TCRdb has only the in-frame clones, and not every one. This repertoire shows roughly 1,800,000 clones, about 95% found once; its top ten account for under 1.5%. CD45RO-negative cells were positively selected for CCR7, leaving out terminally differentiated effector memory CD45RA+ cells. Sequences were obtained from naive CD8+ T cells sorted from blood. These receptors originate from a man aged 18 to 29 in good health.

CDR3 sequence: CASSLGTVETQYF. In nucleotides, the CDR3 is TGTGCCAGCAGCCTTGGGACAGTGGAGACCCAGTACTTC. This rearrangement joins TRBV5-4 to TRBJ2-5; TRBD1 aligns across 7 bases. The CDR3 has 13 residues. Germline V gene data show CDR1 as SGHNT and CDR2 as YYREEE (reference sequence). The V gene end was trimmed by 4 bases and the J gene end by 5 bases; junction bases not matched to a gene: 5.

This chain connects TRBV19 to TRBJ2-1, with D possibly being TRBD2 (5 bases). The CDR3 has 14 amino acids. Germline V gene data show CDR1 as LNHDA and CDR2 as SQIVND (reference sequence). The germline V and J ends were trimmed by 2 bases and 7 bases, with 12 bases remaining between them. CDR3 sequence reads: CASSIPASWNEQFF. The CDR3 region has the DNA TGTGCCAGTAGTATACCTGCTAGCTGGAATGAGCAGTTCTTC. The whole variable domain, remainder taken from reference TRBV19 and TRBJ2-1, is DGGITQSPKYLFRKEGQNVTLSCEQNLNHDAMYWYRQDPGQGLRLIYYSQIVNDFQKGDIAEGYSVSREKKESFPLTVTSAQKNPTAFYLCASSIPASWNEQFFGPGTRLTVL.

The chain joins TRBV27 to TRBJ2-7, with D perhaps assigned TRBD1 or TRBD2 (5 bases each). The CDR3 loop spans 14 amino acids. The V gene's germline CDR1 is MNHEY and CDR2 SMNVEV (reference sequence). Trimming removed 3 bases from V and 3 bases from J, with 12 bases in between. The CDR3 bases are TGTGCCAGCAGTTTGATGGGGGAAGTCTACGAGCAGTACTTC. As protein: CASSLMGEVYEQYF.

The chain employs TRBV27 and TRBJ1-2; 7 positions agree with TRBD1. The CDR3 runs to 13 residues. Looked up from germline, CDR1 is MNHEY and CDR2 is SMNVEV (reference sequence). With 6 bases clipped from V and 4 bases from J, the junction kept 5 bases outside the gene matches. The CDR3 protein is CASRGTDPYGYTF. CDR3 bases: TGTGCCAGCAGGGGGACAGACCCCTATGGCTACACCTTC.

The V and J genes are TRBV19 and TRBJ2-1; D may be TRBD1 (8 bases). The CDR3 has 16 amino acids. Trimming cost V 5 bases and J 2 bases, with 16 bases left between them. Germline CDR1 LNHDA, CDR2 SQIVND (reference sequence). CDR3 in DNA: TGTGCCAGTAGTCTCTTACAGGGGGGGCCCTACAATGAGCAGTTCTTC. Residues: CASSLLQGGPYNEQFF.

CDR3 in amino acids: CASSPLWGQGNSETQYF. The CDR3 DNA follows: TGTGCCAGCAGCCCCCTCTGGGGACAGGGTAACTCAGAGACCCAGTACTTC. The chain is built from TRBV4-2 and TRBJ2-5; 9 bases are a match to TRBD1. V shed 4 bases and J 4 bases; nucleotides not matched to a gene: 13. The CDR3 runs to 17 residues. Germline V lookup: CDR1 LGHNA, CDR2 YNFKEQ.

The chain is built from TRBV19 and TRBJ1-5; D is unclear. Germline CDR1 reads LNHDA; CDR2 reads SQIVND (reference sequence). V gave up 5 bases and J gave up 3 bases, with 8 bases separating them. The CDR3 consists of 13 residues. The CDR3: CASSLGFNQPQHF. The CDR3 coding sequence is TGTGCCAGTAGTCTTGGTTTCAATCAGCCCCAGCATTTT.

The chain has TRBV18 and TRBJ1-1; D possibly corresponds to TRBD1 (6 bases). V was shortened by 0 bases and J by 2 bases, with 16 bases between the two germline ends. In germline, CDR1 is KGHSH, CDR2 LQKENI. The CDR3 loop spans 17 amino acids. The CDR3 DNA sequence: TGTGCCAGCTCACCACCGGTATTCGGGGGCGACAACACTGAAGCTTTCTTT. Protein product: CASSPPVFGGDNTEAFF.

The chain employs TRBV4-3 and TRBJ2-5; 14 nucleotides match TRBD2. This CDR3 region has 16 residues. In germline, CDR1 is LGHNA, CDR2 YSLEER. V shed 1 base and J 5 bases; nucleotides not matched to a gene: 3. The CDR3 spells CASSQGLAGGEETQYF. CDR3 nucleotides: TGCGCCAGCAGCCAAGGACTAGCGGGAGGGGAGGAGACCCAGTACTTC.

The chain couples TRBV28 to TRBJ1-2; possibly TRBD1 for D (5 bases). CDR3 length: 13 residues. Trimming shortened V by 7 bases and J by 4 bases, and 13 bases separated the two germline ends. Germline V lookup: CDR1 MDHEN, CDR2 SYDVKM. This chain's CDR3 is CASIGAQSYGYTF. The CDR3 DNA is TGTGCCAGCATCGGGGCACAAAGCTATGGCTACACCTTC.

This chain links TRBV23-1 with TRBJ2-7; 8 bases align to TRBD2. TRBV23-1 counts as an open reading frame of uncertain function. The CDR3 has 16 amino acids. V was clipped by 3 bases and J by 12 bases; unmatched bases: 19. The CDR3 region has the DNA TGCGCCAGCAGTCAGAGGCGGGGGGAGCTGAGTATCCTCCCGTACTTC. The encoded protein is CASSQRRGELSILPYF.

The V gene is TRBV5-6, the J gene TRBJ2-1, with D tentatively TRBD1 (5 bases). CDR3 length: 14 amino acids. Germline CDR1 is SGHDT and CDR2 is YYEEEE. The ends were cut back, 2 bases at V and 8 bases at J, with 14 bases in the middle. CDR3 sequence (DNA): TGTGCCAGCAGCTTCAGGGTATCTGGCGATGAGCAGTTCTTC. Residues: CASSFRVSGDEQFF.

The chain recombines TRBV27 with TRBJ2-7, with TRBD2 identical over 8 bases. This CDR3 spans 14 amino acids. From germline, CDR1 is MNHEY and CDR2 SMNVEV (reference sequence). The ends lost 6 bases at V and 2 bases at J; junction bases unmatched: 6. The DNA for the CDR3 is TGTGCCAGCAGCCCGGGGGGGATCCCCTACGAGCAGTACTTC. It codes for CASSPGGIPYEQYF.

This clone has a single count. This chain connects TRBV2 to TRBJ2-3; a possible D gene is TRBD1 (5 bases). The germline V and J ends were trimmed by 0 bases and 0 bases, with 10 bases remaining between them. The CDR3 consists of 16 residues. Germline V gene data show CDR1 as SNHLY and CDR2 as FYNNEI. CDR3 in DNA: TGTGCCAGCAGTGAAGCGCGGACACCTAGCACAGATACGCAGTATTTT. Its protein is CASSEARTPSTDTQYF.

This clone was observed once. The chain uses TRBV4-3 and TRBJ1-1, with D uncertain. The CDR3 is 13 amino acids. Trimming left V 0 bases short and J 3 bases short, with 5 bases between. Germline values: CDR1 LGHNA, CDR2 YSLEER. CDR3 amino acids: CASSQDGDTEAFF. CDR3 DNA: TGCGCCAGCAGCCAAGATGGGGACACTGAAGCTTTCTTT.

Notes on this clone: This specimen includes other DNA sequences encoding the same CDR3. The chain carries TRBV4-1 and TRBJ2-7; 10 nucleotides match TRBD1. V shed 0 bases, J shed 3 bases, and the junction held 5 bases outside the gene matches. There are 16 residues in the CDR3. The germline gives CDR1 MGHRA, CDR2 YSYEKL. The CDR3: CASSQDSGQGVYEQYF. CDR3 DNA: TGCGCCAGCAGCCAAGATAGCGGACAGGGGGTCTACGAGCAGTACTTC.

The chain combines TRBV5-8 with TRBJ2-7; D gene ambiguous. V lost 0 bases and J 3 bases, leaving 10 bases between the germline ends. The length of the CDR3 is 14 residues. Germline V gives CDR1 SGHTS, CDR2 YDEGEE. CDR3 sequence (DNA): TGTGCCAGCAGCTTGGCCGCTCAATTCTACGAGCAGTACTTC. This codes for CASSLAAQFYEQYF.